The source of this TCR beta chain is a study of human T cells and chemical hapten exposure (TCRdb year 2021). In terms of the full investigation: For sensitization, 2% DPC in acetone was applied to an approximately 2 cm by approximately 2 cm area of upper inner arm skin. Blood samples were taken from patients before sensitization (week 0) and at 2, 6 and about 24 weeks after DPC sensitization. The patient cohort, mostly female, included alopecia areata with under or over 50% scalp involvement, alopecia totalis and alopecia universalis. Libraries were pooled for sequencing, and variation in per-sample TCR yields was attributed mainly to small differences in library volumes within the pool. For TCR sequencing, blood came from over 25 alopecia patients at anywhere from one to four time points (pre-sensitization, 2, 6 and 24 weeks). Patch testing on the upper back used Finn chambers containing 0.01% DPC, with scoring done after 6 days according to International Contact Dermatitis Research Group standards. Throughout the approximately 25-week study period, patients were also given weekly therapeutic DPC doses on the scalp. This study followed changes in the peripheral blood TCR repertoire in vivo during primary and secondary sensitization of alopecia patients to the hapten diphenylcyclopropenone (DPC).

This clonotype came up many times. It has no known antigen specificity. Base quality data are lacking; no much larger clone is found one base away. General study outcomes and caveats: DPC sensitization did not change the number of TCRs with a frequency above 1 in 1000, and there was no evidence of changes in global repertoire structure. Patch test score was positively correlated with the number of PT1 expanded TCRs, with significance at thresholds 8, 16 and 32 but not at 4. After repeated subsampling, the strength of the expansion versus patch-test correlation and the threshold at which it became significant changed. All patients had alopecia, a presumed autoimmune disease, so their immune response might differ from that of healthy individuals. Compared with pre-sensitization or healthy control sets, expanded TCRs formed significantly more large CDR3 similarity clusters, which is consistent with antigen-driven responses.

The CDR3 has 14 amino acids, counting the end cysteine and phenylalanine. Kept here is only the CDR3 DNA, which spans 42 bases and is read in frame from base 1. Looking up the germline V gene yields CDR1 SQVTM and CDR2 ANQGSEA. From V the trimming removes 4 bases and from J it removes 4 bases, while the gene matches leave 9 bases of the junction unaccounted for. The intended sense of this specimen's time point label: patch test 2, 6 weeks after DPC sensitization. The treatment or condition label on this specimen signifies: therapeutic diphenylcyclopropenone sensitization with weekly scalp DPC. At each patch-test visit, blood was drawn before the patch test was applied. To be eligible, patients had to be aged 18 to 70, diagnosed with alopecia and judged suitable for DPC therapy, while pregnant patients were excluded. Total RNA was extracted from unfractionated whole blood collected in Tempus Blood RNA tubes.

The library relied on RACE. The instrument was a NextSeq 500. During library preparation, unique molecular identifiers were attached to individual cDNA molecules so that TCRs could be counted quantitatively and reproducibly. For every blood RNA sample, sequencing covered both the TCR alpha and TCR beta chains. The source study handled its data this way. A median of roughly 98,000 TCRs per sample was observed, with a range of about 23,224 to 690,600. V, J and CDR3 annotation of the TCR reads was performed with the Decombinator software suite. For the PS versus PT1 abundance plots, all samples were subsampled to the same number of TCRs (28,000). Expanded TCRs were defined as absent before sensitization and observed at least eight times at the 2-week time point. Through fastp at Q25 and MiXCR, TCRdb rebuilt clones from the public reads, retaining in-frame beta chains. Entries that share a CDR3 protein sequence are merged under the most common genes and DNA. The V and J calls come from TCRdb's annotation, not from the publication. In this sample the table shows tens of thousands of distinct CDR3 sequences, approximately 10% of which occur a single time. The top ten constitute 1.6% of the sample.

The source material was whole blood, sampled in connection with sensitization to the hapten diphenylcyclopropenone (DPC). The clonotype was recovered from a man in his late teens or twenties with alopecia areata. Some clones in this sample may be carry-over from other donors' samples. This sequence uses TRBV29-1 and TRBJ1-2, with 7 junctional bases fitting TRBD1. The DNA is as follows: TGCAGCGTTGTCCGGGACAGAGAGTCCTATGGCTACACCTTC. Translated, this gives CSVVRDRESYGYTF.